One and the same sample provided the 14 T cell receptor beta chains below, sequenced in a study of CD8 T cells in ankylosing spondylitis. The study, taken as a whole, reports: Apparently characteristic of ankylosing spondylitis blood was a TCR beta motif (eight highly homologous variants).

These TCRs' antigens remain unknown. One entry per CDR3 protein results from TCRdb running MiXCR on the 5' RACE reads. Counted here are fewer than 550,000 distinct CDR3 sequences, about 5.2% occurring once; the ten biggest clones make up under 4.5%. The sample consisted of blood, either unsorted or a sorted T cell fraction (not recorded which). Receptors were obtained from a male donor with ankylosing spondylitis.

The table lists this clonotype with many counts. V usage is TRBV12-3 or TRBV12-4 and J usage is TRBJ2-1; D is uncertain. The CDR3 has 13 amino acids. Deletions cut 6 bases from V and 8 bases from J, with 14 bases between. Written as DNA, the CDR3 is TGTGCCAGCAGCCCTGTGGGCCGGTATGAGCAGTTCTTC. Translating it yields CASSPVGRYEQFF.

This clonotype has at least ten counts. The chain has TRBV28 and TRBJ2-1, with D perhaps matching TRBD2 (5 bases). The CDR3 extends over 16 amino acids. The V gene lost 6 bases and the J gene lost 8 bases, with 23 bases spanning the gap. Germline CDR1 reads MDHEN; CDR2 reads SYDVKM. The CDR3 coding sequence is TGTGCCAGCAGCAACCCCACGGGAACTCTTAGGGATGAGCAGTTCTTC. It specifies CASSNPTGTLRDEQFF.

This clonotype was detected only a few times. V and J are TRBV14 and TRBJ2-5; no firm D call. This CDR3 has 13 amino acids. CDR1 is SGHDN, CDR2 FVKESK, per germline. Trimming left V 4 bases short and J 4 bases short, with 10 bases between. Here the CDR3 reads CASSPDAGETQYF. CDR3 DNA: TGTGCCAGCAGCCCGGACGCCGGAGAGACCCAGTACTTC.

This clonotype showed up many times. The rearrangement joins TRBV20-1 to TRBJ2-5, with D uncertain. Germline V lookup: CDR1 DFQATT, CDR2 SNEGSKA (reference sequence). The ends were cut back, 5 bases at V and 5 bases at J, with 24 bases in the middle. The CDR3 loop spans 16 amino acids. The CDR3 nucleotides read TGCAGTGCTCCTAGGGCCGTGGCCGCCCTGTCGGAGACCCAGTACTTC. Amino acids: CSAPRAVAALSETQYF.

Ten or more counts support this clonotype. The CDR3 DNA reads TGTGCCAGCAGTCCCCGTATGTACGAGCAGTACTTC. Protein sequence: CASSPRMYEQYF. The chain employs TRBV12-3 or TRBV12-4 and TRBJ2-7; no firm D call. The CDR3 has 12 residues. V lost 5 bases, J lost 4 bases, and 9 bases lay in between.

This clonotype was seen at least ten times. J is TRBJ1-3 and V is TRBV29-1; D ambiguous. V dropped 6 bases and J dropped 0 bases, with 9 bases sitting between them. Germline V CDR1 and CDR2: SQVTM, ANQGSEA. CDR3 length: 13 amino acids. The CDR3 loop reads CSVVISSGNTIYF. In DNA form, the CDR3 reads TGCAGCGTAGTCATCAGCTCTGGAAACACCATATATTTT. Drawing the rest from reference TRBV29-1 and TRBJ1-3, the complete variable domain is SAVISQKPSRDICQRGTSLTIQCQVDSQVTMMFWYRQQPGQSLTLIATANQGSEATYESGFVIDKFPISRPNLTFSTLTVSNMSPEDSSIYLCSVVISSGNTIYFGEGSWLTVV.

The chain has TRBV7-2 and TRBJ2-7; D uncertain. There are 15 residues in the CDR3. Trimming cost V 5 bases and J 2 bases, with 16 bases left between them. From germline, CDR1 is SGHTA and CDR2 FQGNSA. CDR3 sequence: CASSEYGSGAYEQYF. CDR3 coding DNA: TGTGCCAGCAGCGAGTATGGGTCAGGAGCCTACGAGCAGTACTTC. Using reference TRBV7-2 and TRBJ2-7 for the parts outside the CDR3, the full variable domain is GAGVSQSPSNKVTEKGKDVELRCDPISGHTALYWYRQSLGQGLEFLIYFQGNSAPDKSGLPSDRFSAERTGGSVSTLTIQRTQQEDSAVYLCASSEYGSGAYEQYFGPGTRLTVT.

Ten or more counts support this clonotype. In nucleotides, the CDR3 is TGCGCCAGCAGCCACAAAACGTCCCACGCCAGGGAGAACTATGGCTACACCTTC. Its translation: CASSHKTSHARENYGYTF. This sequence joins TRBV4-3 and TRBJ1-2; possible D gene TRBD1, 5 bases. Germline values: CDR1 LGHNA, CDR2 YSLEER. V shed 3 bases and J shed 2 bases, with 22 bases lying between them. The CDR3 extends over 18 amino acids.

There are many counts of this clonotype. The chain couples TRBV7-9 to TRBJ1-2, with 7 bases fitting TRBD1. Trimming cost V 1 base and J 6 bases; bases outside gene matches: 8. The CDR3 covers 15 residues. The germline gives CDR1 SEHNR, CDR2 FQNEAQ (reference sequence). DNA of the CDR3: TGTGCCAGCAGCTTAGTTGGGTTACAGGGGCATGGCTACACCTTC. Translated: CASSLVGLQGHGYTF.

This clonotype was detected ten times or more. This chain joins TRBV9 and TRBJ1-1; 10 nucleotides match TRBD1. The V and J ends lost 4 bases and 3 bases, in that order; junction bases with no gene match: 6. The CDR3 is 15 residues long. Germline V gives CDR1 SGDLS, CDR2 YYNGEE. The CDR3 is CASSWTGTGDTEAFF. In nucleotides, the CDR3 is TGTGCCAGCAGCTGGACCGGGACAGGGGACACTGAAGCTTTCTTT.

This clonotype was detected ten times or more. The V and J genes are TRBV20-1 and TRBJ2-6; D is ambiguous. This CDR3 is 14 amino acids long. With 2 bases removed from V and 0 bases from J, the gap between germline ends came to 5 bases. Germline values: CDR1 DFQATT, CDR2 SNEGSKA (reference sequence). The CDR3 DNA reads TGCAGTGCTAGAATAGCCTCTGGGGCCAACGTCCTGACTTTC. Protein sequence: CSARIASGANVLTF.

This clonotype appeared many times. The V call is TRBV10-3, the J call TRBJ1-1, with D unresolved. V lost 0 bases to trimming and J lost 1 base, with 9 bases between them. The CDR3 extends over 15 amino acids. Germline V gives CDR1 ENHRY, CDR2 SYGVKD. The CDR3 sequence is CAISESMQPNTEAFF. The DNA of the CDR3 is TGTGCCATCAGTGAGTCGATGCAGCCGAACACTGAAGCTTTCTTT.

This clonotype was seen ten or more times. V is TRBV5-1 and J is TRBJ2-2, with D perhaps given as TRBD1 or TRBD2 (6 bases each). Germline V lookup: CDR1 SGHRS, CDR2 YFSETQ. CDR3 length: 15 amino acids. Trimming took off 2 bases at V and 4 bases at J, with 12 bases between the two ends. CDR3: CASSFGRGGTGELFF. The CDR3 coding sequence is TGCGCCAGCAGCTTCGGCAGGGGAGGCACCGGGGAGCTGTTTTTT.

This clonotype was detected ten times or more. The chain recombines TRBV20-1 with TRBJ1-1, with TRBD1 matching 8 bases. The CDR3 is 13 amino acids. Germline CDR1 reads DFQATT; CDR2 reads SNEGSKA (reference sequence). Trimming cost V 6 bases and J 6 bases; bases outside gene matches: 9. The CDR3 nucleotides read TGCAGTGCGCGGACGGACAGGGCAGCTGAAGCTTTCTTT. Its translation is CSARTDRAAEAFF.